This entry lists 28 T cell receptor beta chains sequenced from one sample in a study of post-analysis software for immune sequencing data. Study results and caveats: Five or six TRBV segments, TRBV5-6, TRBV5-1 and TRBV20-1 among them, were found more frequent in patients than controls.

Which antigens these TCRs recognize remains unknown. TCR beta libraries were prepared from cDNA with unique molecular identifiers. TCRdb independently ran MiXCR on the PCR reads; one entry per CDR3 protein. The sample holds about 770,000 distinct CDR3 sequences, roughly 50% seen once. The sequencing input was blood. These receptors all come from a girl aged 5-17 years with multiple sclerosis.

The J gene is TRBJ1-6, the V gene TRBV7-2; no firm D call. The germline V gene encodes CDR1 SGHTA and CDR2 FQGNSA. CDR3 length equals 15 residues. V was pared by 1 base and J by 8 bases, with 12 bases between. CDR3 region: CASSLVASGDSPLHF. The CDR3 DNA sequence: TGTGCCAGCAGCTTAGTTGCATCCGGGGATTCACCCCTCCACTTT.

This clonotype occurred a few times. J is TRBJ2-5 and V is TRBV7-6; 7 nucleotides agree with TRBD1. With V trimmed by 0 bases and J by 11 bases, 9 bases remained unmatched. This CDR3 has 14 residues. Germline CDR1 and CDR2: SGHVS and FNYEAQ. As DNA, the CDR3 is TGTGCCAGCAGCTTAGCGGGACAGTCCCATGAGCAGTACTTC. Encoded protein: CASSLAGQSHEQYF.

There are a few counts of this clonotype. The chain is built from TRBV13 and TRBJ2-3; 9 positions agree with TRBD1. V lost 5 bases and J lost 3; bases outside the gene matches: 9. This CDR3 region has 16 residues. Germline values: CDR1 PRHDT, CDR2 FYEKMQ (reference sequence). The chain's CDR3 is CASSPGQGLRTDTQYF. Written as DNA, the CDR3 is TGTGCCAGCAGCCCGGGACAGGGCTTAAGGACAGATACGCAGTATTTT. Full variable domain (rest looked up from reference TRBV13 and TRBJ2-3): AAGVIQSPRHLIKEKRETATLKCYPIPRHDTVYWYQQGPGQDPQFLISFYEKMQSDKGSIPDRFSAQQFSDYHSELNMSSLELGDSALYFCASSPGQGLRTDTQYFGPGTRLTVL.

The chain has TRBV28 and TRBJ2-7; weak D call: TRBD1 (5 bases). The CDR3 is 13 amino acids. Looked up from germline, CDR1 is MDHEN and CDR2 is SYDVKM. The V and J ends lost 6 bases and 5 bases respectively, with 14 bases between them. The CDR3 nucleotides read TGTGCCAGCAGGGGCTTTAGGGGTCACGAGCAGTACTTC. Protein product: CASRGFRGHEQYF.

The rearrangement uses TRBV4-2 and TRBJ2-4; D is possibly TRBD2 (5 bases). The DNA end is a closer match to TRBJ2-7, so the J assignment may be wrong. CDR1 and CDR2 (germline): LGHNA, YNFKEQ. There are 14 residues in the CDR3. CDR3 amino acids: CASSRYRADCEQYF. The DNA for the CDR3 is TGTGCCAGCAGCCGATACCGAGCGGACTGCGAGCAGTACTTC.

The gene calls are TRBV7-9 and TRBJ2-3, with D possibly being TRBD2 (6 bases). Trimming left V 5 bases short and J 4 bases short, with 13 bases between. Per germline, CDR1 SEHNR and CDR2 FQNEAQ (reference sequence). This CDR3 comprises 14 residues. The CDR3 region is CASSTRLEPDTQYF. CDR3 bases: TGTGCCAGCAGCACACGACTAGAACCAGATACGCAGTATTTT.

The rearrangement uses TRBV6-6 and TRBJ1-2, with 7 bases aligning to TRBD1. The germline V gene encodes CDR1 MNHNY and CDR2 SVGAGI (reference sequence). The CDR3 is 15 residues long. V shed 7 bases, J shed 0 bases, and the junction held 8 bases outside the gene matches. The CDR3 spells CASTRTGLTNYGYTF. Here the CDR3 DNA reads TGTGCCAGCACCCGGACAGGACTCACTAACTATGGCTACACCTTC.

This clonotype was detected a few times. This chain uses TRBV27 with TRBJ2-1; 7 nucleotides line up with TRBD1. This CDR3 has 12 residues. Germline CDR1 and CDR2: MNHEY and SMNVEV (reference sequence). Germline trimming cut 5 bases from V and 8 bases from J; bases unmatched to any gene: 3. The CDR3 protein is CASSIGQDEQFF. The CDR3 DNA reads as TGTGCCAGCAGTATCGGACAGGATGAGCAGTTCTTC.

The J gene is TRBJ2-1, the V gene TRBV29-1, with 12 positions matching TRBD2. The CDR3 has 17 residues. Germline trimming cut 4 bases from V and 0 bases from J; bases unmatched to any gene: 7. CDR1 and CDR2 (germline): SQVTM, ANQGSEA. Here the CDR3 DNA reads TGCAGCGTTGTCGGACTAGCGGGACTAAGCTCCTACAATGAGCAGTTCTTC. It is translated as CSVVGLAGLSSYNEQFF.

This sequence joins TRBV16 and TRBJ2-7; no clear D gene. This CDR3 region has 12 residues. Germline CDR1 is KGHSY and CDR2 is FQNENV. V lost 1 base and J 3 bases, leaving 4 bases between the germline ends. The CDR3 DNA follows: TGTGCCAGCAGCCAATTTGTCTACGAGCAGTACTTC. Protein sequence: CASSQFVYEQYF.

This clonotype was observed a handful of times. The chain carries TRBV5-1 and TRBJ2-5, with D tentatively TRBD1 (6 bases). The V end was cut by 6 bases, the J end by 0 bases, with 9 bases between. The CDR3 has 13 residues. Germline V gives CDR1 SGHRS, CDR2 YFSETQ. DNA for the CDR3: TGCGCCAGCAAGAGGGACAACCAAGAGACCCAGTACTTC. It yields the protein CASKRDNQETQYF.

The count of this clonotype is one. The chain couples TRBV10-3 to TRBJ1-2, with 9 bases fitting TRBD1. This CDR3 has 16 residues. The germline V gene encodes CDR1 ENHRY and CDR2 SYGVKD. With V trimmed by 6 bases and J by 4 bases, 12 bases remained unmatched. The DNA of the CDR3 is TGTGCCATCAGGAGAGGGACAGGGACTTCGGGCTATGGCTACACCTTC. Its translation: CAIRRGTGTSGYGYTF.

The chain has TRBV12-3 or TRBV12-4 and TRBJ2-7; maybe TRBD2 (6 bases). V gave up 2 bases and J gave up 1 base, with 12 bases separating them. The CDR3 has 15 residues. The DNA of the CDR3 is TGTGCCAGCAGTTTAAGTAGCGGATTATCCTACGAGCAGTACTTC. Encoded protein: CASSLSSGLSYEQYF.

This clonotype has a count of ten or more. The J gene is TRBJ1-6, the V gene TRBV5-1; 10 bases match TRBD1. From germline, CDR1 is SGHRS and CDR2 YFSETQ. This CDR3 comprises 16 residues. V shed 2 bases, J shed 6 bases, and the junction held 5 bases outside the gene matches. The CDR3 is CASSLKGQGSNSPLHF. CDR3 bases: TGCGCCAGCAGCTTAAAGGGACAGGGGTCTAATTCACCCCTCCACTTT.

The rearrangement uses TRBV11-2 and TRBJ2-5; 7 bases line up with TRBD1. The V and J ends lost 1 base and 4 bases, in that order; junction bases with no gene match: 6. CDR3 length equals 15 residues. Germline CDR1 and CDR2: SGHAT and FQNNGV. CDR3 coding DNA: TGTGCCAGCAGCTTAGGGATCGGGACAGTAGAGACCCAGTACTTC. Translating gives CASSLGIGTVETQYF. Full variable domain (rest looked up from reference TRBV11-2 and TRBJ2-5): EAGVAQSPRYKIIEKRQSVAFWCNPISGHATLYWYQQILGQGPKLLIQFQNNGVVDDSQLPKDRFSAERLKGVDSTLKIQPAKLEDSAVYLCASSLGIGTVETQYFGPGTRLLVL.

This chain joins TRBV4-3 and TRBJ2-1, with 8 bases identical to TRBD2. V shed 1 base, J shed 13 bases, and the junction held 6 bases outside the gene matches. This CDR3 is 13 amino acids long. CDR1 and CDR2 (germline): LGHNA, YSLEER. The chain's CDR3 is CASSQGGGGSQFF. The CDR3 bases are TGCGCCAGCAGCCAAGGTGGCGGGGGGAGCCAGTTCTTC.

The chain carries TRBV3-1 and TRBJ1-2; TRBD1 agrees at 7 bases. This CDR3 is built from 15 residues. V lost 1 base to trimming and J lost 5 bases; unmatched junction nucleotides: 7. CDR1 is LGHDT and CDR2 is YNNKEL in the germline V gene (reference sequence). CDR3 amino acids: CASSQGQWDSYGYTF. The CDR3 region has the DNA TGTGCCAGCAGCCAAGGCCAGTGGGACAGTTATGGCTACACCTTC.

The genes are TRBV12-3 or TRBV12-4 and TRBJ1-2; D gene unclear. This CDR3 comprises 16 residues. V gave up 2 bases and J gave up 0 bases, with 13 bases separating them. CDR3 DNA sequence: TGTGCCAGCAGTTTAAGAGGCGGCGGTCCTAACTATGGCTACACCTTC. Its translation: CASSLRGGGPNYGYTF.

The sample holds a few counts of this clonotype. The chain couples TRBV6-6 to TRBJ2-4; 9 nucleotides align to TRBD2. Per the germline V gene, CDR1 is MNHNY and CDR2 is SVGAGI (reference sequence). There are 17 residues in the CDR3. J was trimmed by 3 bases and V by 1 base; bases with no gene match: 7. The CDR3 sequence is CASSYLAGEHDKNIQYF. The CDR3 DNA reads as TGTGCCAGCAGTTACTTAGCGGGAGAACACGACAAAAACATTCAGTACTTC.

This clonotype was observed a handful of times. The chain recombines TRBV29-1 with TRBJ1-2; tentatively, D is TRBD1 (6 bases). Deletions cut 7 bases from V and 7 bases from J, with 10 bases between. The CDR3 totals 10 residues. Germline V CDR1 and CDR2: SQVTM, ANQGSEA. The CDR3 loop is CSALDSGYTF. CDR3 sequence (DNA): TGCAGCGCTCTGGACAGTGGCTACACCTTC.

V and J are TRBV6-5 and TRBJ2-2; TRBD1 matches 10 bases. Germline CDR1 reads MNHEY; CDR2 reads SVGAGI. The CDR3 has 15 amino acids. Trimming cost V 6 bases and J 5 bases; bases outside gene matches: 6. In nucleotides, the CDR3 is TGTGCCAGCAGCAAGACAGGGGGCGATACCGGGGAGCTGTTTTTT. It translates to CASSKTGGDTGELFF.

This clonotype came up once. The chain carries TRBV20-1 and TRBJ2-7; D not resolved. Germline assignment: CDR1 DFQATT and CDR2 SNEGSKA (reference sequence). V was trimmed by 6 bases and J by 2 bases, leaving 11 bases between them. The CDR3 contains 12 residues. CDR3 sequence reads: CSAKDRTYEQYF. The CDR3 DNA sequence: TGCAGTGCAAAAGACCGGACCTACGAGCAGTACTTC.

The CDR3 spells CSVASRREGPYEQYF. The CDR3 bases are TGCAGCGTGGCGTCTCGGCGGGAGGGACCCTACGAGCAGTACTTC. The chain is built from TRBV29-1 and TRBJ2-7; 9 nucleotides match TRBD2. J lost 2 bases, V lost 6 bases, and 11 bases had no gene match. The CDR3 loop spans 15 amino acids. Germline V gives CDR1 SQVTM, CDR2 ANQGSEA.

This clonotype was picked up many times. J is TRBJ2-4 and V is TRBV29-1; D might be TRBD1 (6 bases). The CDR3 has 13 residues. V lost 2 bases and J 1 base, leaving 6 bases between the germline ends. Germline lookup yields CDR1 SQVTM and CDR2 ANQGSEA. The CDR3 DNA reads TGCAGCGTTGAACAGGGGGCCAAAAACATTCAGTACTTC. Its translation: CSVEQGAKNIQYF.

The chain couples TRBV11-3 to TRBJ2-7; 9 bases agree with TRBD1. Germline-derived CDR1 and CDR2 are SGHNT and YENEEA. The J segment lost 4 bases and the V segment lost 4 bases, leaving 8 bases of the junction unmatched. CDR3 length equals 15 residues. The CDR3 reads CASSSSDRGKYEQYF. CDR3 nucleotide sequence: TGTGCCAGCAGCTCCAGCGACAGGGGGAAATACGAGCAGTACTTC.

In its sample, this clonotype was seen a few times. This chain connects TRBV20-1 to TRBJ1-4; D remains unclear. The CDR3 is 13 residues long. V gave up 7 bases and J gave up 6 bases, with 15 bases separating them. The V gene's germline CDR1 is DFQATT and CDR2 SNEGSKA (reference sequence). The CDR3 sequence: CSVSSGEDEKLFF. The DNA for the CDR3 is TGCAGTGTTAGTTCCGGGGAGGATGAAAAACTGTTTTTT.

This sequence joins TRBV10-3 and TRBJ1-1; D remains ambiguous. CDR3 size: 14 residues. Trimming pared 2 bases from V and 7 bases from J, leaving 14 bases between. CDR1 and CDR2 from the germline V gene are ENHRY and SYGVKD. Written as DNA, the CDR3 is TGTGCCATCAGTGAGGTCGGAGTGGAGGATGAAGCTTTCTTT. As protein: CAISEVGVEDEAFF.

The genes are TRBV6-5 and TRBJ1-6; a weak D match, TRBD1 (5 bases). The CDR3 runs 15 residues. Germline assignment: CDR1 MNHEY and CDR2 SVGAGI. The V and J ends lost 4 bases and 4 bases respectively, with 11 bases between them. The CDR3 protein is CASSSTRGYNSPLHF. In nucleotides, the CDR3 is TGTGCCAGCAGTTCAACCCGGGGGTATAATTCACCCCTCCACTTT.